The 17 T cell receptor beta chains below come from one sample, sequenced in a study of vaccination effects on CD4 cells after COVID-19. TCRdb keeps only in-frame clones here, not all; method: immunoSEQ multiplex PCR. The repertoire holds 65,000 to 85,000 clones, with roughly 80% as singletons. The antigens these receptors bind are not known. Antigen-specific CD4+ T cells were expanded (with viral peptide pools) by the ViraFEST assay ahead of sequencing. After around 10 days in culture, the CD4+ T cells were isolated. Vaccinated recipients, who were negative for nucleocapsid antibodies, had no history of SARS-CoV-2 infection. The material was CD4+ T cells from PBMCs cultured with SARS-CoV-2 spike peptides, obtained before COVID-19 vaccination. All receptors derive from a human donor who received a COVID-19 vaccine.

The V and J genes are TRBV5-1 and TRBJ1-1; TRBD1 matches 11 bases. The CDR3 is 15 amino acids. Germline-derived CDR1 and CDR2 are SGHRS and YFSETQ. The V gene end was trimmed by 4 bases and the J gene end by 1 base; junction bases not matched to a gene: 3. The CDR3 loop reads CASSGGQGGNTEAFF. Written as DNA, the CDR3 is TGCGCCAGCAGCGGGGGACAGGGGGGGAACACTGAAGCTTTCTTT.

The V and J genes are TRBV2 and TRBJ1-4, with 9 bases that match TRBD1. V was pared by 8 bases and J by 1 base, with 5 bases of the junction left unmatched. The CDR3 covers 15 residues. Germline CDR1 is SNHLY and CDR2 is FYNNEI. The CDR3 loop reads CASAGQGLTNEKLFF. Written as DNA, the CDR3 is TGTGCCAGCGCGGGACAGGGTTTAACTAATGAAAAACTGTTTTTT.

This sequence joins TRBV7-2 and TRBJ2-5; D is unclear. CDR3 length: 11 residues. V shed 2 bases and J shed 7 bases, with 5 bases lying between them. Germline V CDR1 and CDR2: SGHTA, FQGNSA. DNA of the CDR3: TGTGCCAGCAGCTTACCCGGGACCCAGTACTTC. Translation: CASSLPGTQYF.

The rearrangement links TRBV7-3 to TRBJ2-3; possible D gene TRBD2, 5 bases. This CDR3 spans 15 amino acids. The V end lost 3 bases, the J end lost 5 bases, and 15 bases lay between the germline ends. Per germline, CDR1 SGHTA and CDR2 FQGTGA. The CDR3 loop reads CASSFRSGERDTQYF. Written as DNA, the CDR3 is TGTGCCAGCAGCTTTAGGAGCGGAGAAAGAGATACGCAGTATTTT.

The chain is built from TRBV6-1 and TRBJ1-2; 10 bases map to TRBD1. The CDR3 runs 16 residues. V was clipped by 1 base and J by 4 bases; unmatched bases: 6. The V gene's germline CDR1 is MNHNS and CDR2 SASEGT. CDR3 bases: TGTGCCAGCAGTGAAGGCGGGACAGGGGCGGCCTATGGCTACACCTTC. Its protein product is CASSEGGTGAAYGYTF.

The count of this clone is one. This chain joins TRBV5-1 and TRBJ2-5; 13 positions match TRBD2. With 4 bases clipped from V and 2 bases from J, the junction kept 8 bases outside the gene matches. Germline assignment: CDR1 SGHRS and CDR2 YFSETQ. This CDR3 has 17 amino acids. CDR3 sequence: CASSLLTSGGPQETQYF. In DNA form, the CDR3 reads TGCGCCAGCAGCCTCCTGACTAGCGGGGGGCCGCAAGAGACCCAGTACTTC.

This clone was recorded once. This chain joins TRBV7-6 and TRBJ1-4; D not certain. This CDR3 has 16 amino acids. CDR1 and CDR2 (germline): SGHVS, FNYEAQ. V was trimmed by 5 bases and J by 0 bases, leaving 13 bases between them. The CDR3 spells CASSARLVPTNEKLFF. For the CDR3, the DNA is TGTGCCAGCAGCGCCCGTTTAGTTCCAACTAATGAAAAACTGTTTTTT.

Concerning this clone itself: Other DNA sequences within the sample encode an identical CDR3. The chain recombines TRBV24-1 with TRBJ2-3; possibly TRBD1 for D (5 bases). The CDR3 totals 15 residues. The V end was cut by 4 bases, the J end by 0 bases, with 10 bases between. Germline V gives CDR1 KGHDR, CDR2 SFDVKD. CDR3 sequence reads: CATSDSRQSTDTQYF. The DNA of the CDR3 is TGTGCCACCAGTGACTCAAGACAGAGCACAGATACGCAGTATTTT.

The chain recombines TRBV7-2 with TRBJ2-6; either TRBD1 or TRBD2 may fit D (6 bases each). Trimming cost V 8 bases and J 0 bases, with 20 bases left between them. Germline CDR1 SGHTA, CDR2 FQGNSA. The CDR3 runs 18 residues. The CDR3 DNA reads TGTGCCAGCCGCCCCCTCGGGGGACAACTCTCTGGGGCCAACGTCCTGACTTTC. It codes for CASRPLGGQLSGANVLTF.

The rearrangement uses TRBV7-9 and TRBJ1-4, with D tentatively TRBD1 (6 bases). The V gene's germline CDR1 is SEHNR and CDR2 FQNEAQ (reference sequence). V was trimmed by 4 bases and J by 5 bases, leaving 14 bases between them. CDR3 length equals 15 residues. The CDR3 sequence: CASSSGAGENEKLFF. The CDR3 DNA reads TGTGCCAGCAGCTCGGGGGCAGGGGAGAATGAAAAACTGTTTTTT. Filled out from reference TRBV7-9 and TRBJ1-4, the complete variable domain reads DTGVSQNPRHKITKRGQNVTFRCDPISEHNRLYWYRQTLGQGPEFLTYFQNEAQLEKSRLLSDRFSAERPKGSFSTLEIQRTEQGDSAMYLCASSSGAGENEKLFFGSGTQLSVL.

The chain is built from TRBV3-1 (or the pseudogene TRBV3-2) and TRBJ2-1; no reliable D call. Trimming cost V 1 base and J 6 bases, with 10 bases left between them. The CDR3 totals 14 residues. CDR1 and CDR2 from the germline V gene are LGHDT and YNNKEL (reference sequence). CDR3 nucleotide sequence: TGTGCCAGCAGCCAAGTATATACCATCAATGAGCAGTTCTTC. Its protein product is CASSQVYTINEQFF.

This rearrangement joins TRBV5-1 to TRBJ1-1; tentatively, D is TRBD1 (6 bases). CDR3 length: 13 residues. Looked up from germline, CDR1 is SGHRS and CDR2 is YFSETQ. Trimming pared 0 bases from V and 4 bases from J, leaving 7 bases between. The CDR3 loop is CASSLAGATEAFF. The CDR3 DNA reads TGCGCCAGCAGCTTGGCAGGGGCCACTGAAGCTTTCTTT.

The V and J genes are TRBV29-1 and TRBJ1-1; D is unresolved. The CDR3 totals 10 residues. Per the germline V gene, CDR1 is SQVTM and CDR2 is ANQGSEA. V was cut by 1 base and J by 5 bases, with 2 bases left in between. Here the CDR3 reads CSVEGTEAFF. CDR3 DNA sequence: TGCAGCGTTGAAGGGACTGAAGCTTTCTTT.

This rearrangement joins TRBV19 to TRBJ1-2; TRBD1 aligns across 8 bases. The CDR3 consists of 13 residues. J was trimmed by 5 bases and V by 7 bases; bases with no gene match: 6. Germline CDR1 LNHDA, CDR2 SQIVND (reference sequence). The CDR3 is CASKGQGIYGYTF. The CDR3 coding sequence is TGTGCCAGTAAAGGACAGGGAATTTATGGCTACACCTTC.

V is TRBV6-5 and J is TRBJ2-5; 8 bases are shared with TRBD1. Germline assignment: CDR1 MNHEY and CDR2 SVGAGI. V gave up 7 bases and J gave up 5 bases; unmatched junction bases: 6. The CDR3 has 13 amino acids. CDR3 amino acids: CASTRTGKETQYF. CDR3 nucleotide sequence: TGTGCCAGCACACGGACAGGGAAGGAGACCCAGTACTTC.

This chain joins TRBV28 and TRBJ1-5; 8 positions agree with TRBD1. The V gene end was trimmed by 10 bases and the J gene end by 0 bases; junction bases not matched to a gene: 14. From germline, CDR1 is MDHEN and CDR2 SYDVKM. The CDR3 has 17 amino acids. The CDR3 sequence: CAIYKTGGAYSNQPQHF. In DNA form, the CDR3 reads TGTGCCATCTATAAAACAGGGGGAGCTTATAGCAATCAGCCCCAGCATTTT. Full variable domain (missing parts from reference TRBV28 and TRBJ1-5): DVKVTQSSRYLVKRTGEKVFLECVQDMDHENMFWYRQDPGLGLRLIYFSYDVKMKEKGDIPEGYSVSREKKERFSLILESASTNQTSMYLCAIYKTGGAYSNQPQHFGDGTRLSIL.

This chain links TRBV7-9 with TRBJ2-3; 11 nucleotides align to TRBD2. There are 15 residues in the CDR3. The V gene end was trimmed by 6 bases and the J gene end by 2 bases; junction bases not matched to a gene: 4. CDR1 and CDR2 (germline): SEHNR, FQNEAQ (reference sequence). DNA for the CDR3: TGTGCCAGCAGTTCTAGCGGGGGGAACACAGATACGCAGTATTTT. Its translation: CASSSSGGNTDTQYF.